This T cell receptor (beta chain) derives from a study of blood T cell repertoires in COVID-19. This table comes from immunoSEQ multiplex PCR, and its TCRdb copy is limited to in-frame clones, with some not included. The data contain 210,000 or so clones, 83% of them singletons. Enrollees, 18 to 89 years old, lived in approximately 25 US areas. Participants had their cohort set by participant-reported clinical history. The sample consisted of PBMCs or T cells enriched from blood (not recorded which). This TCR derives from a woman aged 45-60 years who had been exposed to COVID-19.

The CDR3 loop reads CASSLARAWNTEAFF. The CDR3 nucleotides read TGTGCCAGCAGCTTAGCCAGGGCATGGAACACTGAAGCTTTCTTT. The chain has TRBV11-1 and TRBJ1-1; a possible D gene is TRBD1 (5 bases). V was cut by 0 bases and J by 1 base, with 9 bases left in between. The germline V gene encodes CDR1 SGHAT and CDR2 FQDESV (reference sequence). This CDR3 contains 15 residues.